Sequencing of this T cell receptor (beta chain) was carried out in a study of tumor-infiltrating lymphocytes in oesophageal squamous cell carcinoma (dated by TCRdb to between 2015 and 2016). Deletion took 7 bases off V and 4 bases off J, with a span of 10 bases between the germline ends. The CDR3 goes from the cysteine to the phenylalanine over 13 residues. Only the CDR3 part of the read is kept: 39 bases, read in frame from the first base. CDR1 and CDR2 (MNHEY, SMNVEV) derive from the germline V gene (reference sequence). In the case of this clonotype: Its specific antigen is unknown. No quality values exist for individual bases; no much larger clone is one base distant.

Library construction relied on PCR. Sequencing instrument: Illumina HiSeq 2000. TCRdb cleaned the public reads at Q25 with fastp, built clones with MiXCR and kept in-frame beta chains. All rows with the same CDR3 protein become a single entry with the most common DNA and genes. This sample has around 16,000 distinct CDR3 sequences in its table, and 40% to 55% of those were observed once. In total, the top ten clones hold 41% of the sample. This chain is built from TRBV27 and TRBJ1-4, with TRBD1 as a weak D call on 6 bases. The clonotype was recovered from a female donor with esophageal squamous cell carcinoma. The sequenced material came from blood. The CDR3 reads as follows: CASKGHNNEKLFF. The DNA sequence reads TGTGCCAGCAAGGGACACAATAATGAAAAACTGTTTTTT.